A single sample gave rise to the 28 T cell receptor beta chains below, sequenced in a study of CD8+CD57+ T cells in acquired aplastic anemia. TCR beta VDJ combinations and CDR3 sequences were profiled from genomic DNA. TCRdb itself ran the reads through MiXCR, one entry per CDR3 protein. Altogether just over 400,000 distinct CDR3 sequences are present, 60% to 80% being singletons, with the ten largest covering 4%. The source material was sorted CD4+, CD8+, or CD8+CD57+ T cells (not recorded which) from PBMCs. Receptors were obtained from a human donor in good health, serving as a control.

There are many counts of this clonotype. The chain couples TRBV2 to TRBJ1-6; tentative D call: TRBD1 (5 bases). With 2 bases removed from V and 5 bases from J, the gap between germline ends came to 13 bases. Per the germline V gene, CDR1 is SNHLY and CDR2 is FYNNEI. The CDR3 spans 16 residues. The CDR3 region has the DNA TGTGCCAGCAGTGAATATAGGGCAGGGAATAATTCACCCCTCCACTTT. This translates into CASSEYRAGNNSPLHF.

This clonotype was seen repeatedly, ten times or more. The gene calls are TRBV7-2 and TRBJ2-1; weak D call: TRBD2 (6 bases). This CDR3 spans 15 amino acids. V was trimmed by 8 bases and J by 2 bases, leaving 16 bases between them. Per the germline V gene, CDR1 is SGHTA and CDR2 is FQGNSA. The CDR3 spells CASAPRTSPYNEQFF. The CDR3 DNA follows: TGTGCCAGCGCCCCGAGAACTAGCCCCTACAATGAGCAGTTCTTC.

The chain uses TRBV29-1 and TRBJ2-7; 7 bases are shared with TRBD1. This CDR3 is built from 14 residues. V dropped 7 bases and J dropped 3; count of bases not matched to a gene: 12. CDR1 and CDR2 from the germline V gene are SQVTM and ANQGSEA. CDR3 protein: CSGILRQGHYEQYF. As DNA, the CDR3 is TGCAGCGGCATTTTGAGACAGGGACACTACGAGCAGTACTTC.

This clonotype was seen repeatedly, ten times or more. The chain recombines TRBV19 with TRBJ1-5; unclear D gene. CDR1 is LNHDA, CDR2 SQIVND, per germline (reference sequence). The CDR3 is 15 amino acids. V lost 3 bases and J lost 3, with 12 bases in between. The CDR3 region has the DNA TGTGCCAGTAGTATCAATAGGATCGACAATCAGCCCCAGCATTTT. Translating gives CASSINRIDNQPQHF.

This clonotype was recorded a few times. V is TRBV9 and J is TRBJ2-3, with D perhaps matching TRBD2 (6 bases). Trimming removed 3 bases at V and 3 bases at J, with 8 bases between. CDR3 size: 13 residues. Germline V gives CDR1 SGDLS, CDR2 YYNGEE. The CDR3 DNA follows: TGTGCCAGCAGCGGGGGGGTTACAGATACGCAGTATTTT. Its protein is CASSGGVTDTQYF.

Notes on this clonotype: Here the CDR3 omits its conserved ending phenylalanine or tryptophan, so a read error is the likely source. The limits of the CDR3 on the DNA are not certain, so only TCRdb's listed CDR3 is given. This rearrangement joins TRBV14 to TRBJ2-7; TRBD1, as called in the table, went unchecked against the DNA. Germline assignment: CDR1 SGHDN and CDR2 FVKESK. 13 amino acids form the CDR3, both terminal residues included. The CDR3 spells CASSQGWDWENEL.

A remark on this clonotype: Relative to the germline gene, one junction end is altered; a read error may explain this. This chain connects TRBV5-1 to TRBJ1-1; tentative D call: TRBD1 (5 bases). From germline, CDR1 is SGHRS and CDR2 YFSETQ. The CDR3 extends over 15 amino acids. CDR3 loop: CASSSGLRNTTEAFF. CDR3 sequence (DNA): TGTGCCAGCAGCTCAGGGCTAAGGAACACCACTGAAGCTTTCTTT.

V gene TRBV12-3 or TRBV12-4 combines with J gene TRBJ2-5, with TRBD2 identical over 13 bases. The CDR3 is 15 residues long. The trim removed 5 bases at V and 7 bases at J, leaving 7 bases unmatched. CDR3 nucleotide sequence: TGTGCCAGCAGTACTGGACTAGCGGGGGTTGGGACCCAGTACTTC. Translated, it gives CASSTGLAGVGTQYF.

This clonotype came up many times. The rearrangement joins TRBV5-8 to TRBJ1-1; D remains ambiguous. Germline V gene data show CDR1 as SGHTS and CDR2 as YDEGEE. Trimming took 0 bases from V and 5 from J, leaving 11 bases between them. This CDR3 has 14 amino acids. The CDR3 DNA sequence: TGTGCCAGCAGCTTGGCCTTGGAGGGAACTGAAGCTTTCTTT. It encodes CASSLALEGTEAFF.

The chain has TRBV7-3 and TRBJ2-3; 13 bases are a match to TRBD2. CDR1 and CDR2 from the germline V gene are SGHTA and FQGTGA. The ends lost 0 bases at V and 11 bases at J; junction bases unmatched: 8. This CDR3 region has 16 residues. The CDR3, as DNA: TGTGCCAGCAGCTTAACCCCGGGGACTAGCGGGGTTTGGCAGTATTTT. Residues: CASSLTPGTSGVWQYF.

As concerns this clonotype: One end of the junction is discordant with germline, which a read error may explain. The gene calls are TRBV20-1 and TRBJ2-7, with D perhaps matching TRBD1 or TRBD2 (5 bases each). CDR1 is DFQATT, CDR2 SNEGSKA, per germline (reference sequence). There are 11 residues in the CDR3. CDR3 bases: TGCAGTGCTTTCGGCAGGGACGCGAATGACTTC. Amino acids: CSAFGRDANDF.

This clonotype was seen at least ten times. This chain links TRBV11-2 with TRBJ1-2; a weak D match, TRBD1 (5 bases). The length of the CDR3 is 16 residues. Germline V gene lookup returns CDR1 SGHAT and CDR2 FQNNGV. V was clipped by 1 base and J by 2 bases, with 14 bases between them. CDR3 sequence reads: CASSLGPGRFNYGYTF. The CDR3 DNA reads TGTGCCAGCAGCTTAGGCCCAGGGAGATTCAACTATGGCTACACCTTC. The full variable domain, rest sourced from reference TRBV11-2 and TRBJ1-2, is EAGVAQSPRYKIIEKRQSVAFWCNPISGHATLYWYQQILGQGPKLLIQFQNNGVVDDSQLPKDRFSAERLKGVDSTLKIQPAKLEDSAVYLCASSLGPGRFNYGYTFGSGTRLTVV.

As to this clonotype: An end of the junction does not agree with germline; a read error may underlie this. The chain employs TRBV15 and TRBJ2-2, with 7 bases that match TRBD2. Per germline, CDR1 LNHNV and CDR2 YYDKDF (reference sequence). The CDR3 length is 15 residues. CDR3 region: CASSPGAGLAGGLFF. Here the CDR3 DNA reads TGTGCCAGCAGCCCGGGAGCGGGGTTGGCCGGGGGGCTGTTTTTT.

This clonotype has at least ten counts. The chain recombines TRBV19 with TRBJ1-5; D ambiguous. The CDR3 totals 14 residues. Trimming took 4 bases from V and 5 from J, leaving 12 bases between them. CDR1 LNHDA and CDR2 SQIVND come from the germline V gene (reference sequence). CDR3 in amino acids: CASSTDALDQPQHF. CDR3 bases: TGTGCCAGTAGTACGGACGCTTTAGATCAGCCCCAGCATTTT. Drawing the rest from reference TRBV19 and TRBJ1-5, the complete variable domain is DGGITQSPKYLFRKEGQNVTLSCEQNLNHDAMYWYRQDPGQGLRLIYYSQIVNDFQKGDIAEGYSVSREKKESFPLTVTSAQKNPTAFYLCASSTDALDQPQHFGDGTRLSIL.

About this clonotype itself: A much larger clone lies one base from this, so it may be a read error. V and J are TRBV5-5 and TRBJ1-1; TRBD1 is a possible D gene (5 bases). The ends were cut back, 1 base at V and 9 bases at J, with 22 bases in the middle. CDR1 and CDR2 (germline): SGHKS, YYEKEE (reference sequence). The CDR3 loop spans 16 amino acids. The CDR3 region is CASSLRQTQGLTKAFF. The CDR3, as DNA: TGTGCCAGCAGCTTGCGGCAGACCCAGGGCCTTACTAAAGCTTTCTTT.

This chain uses TRBV7-9 with TRBJ2-7, with D possibly called TRBD1 or TRBD2 (5 bases each). CDR3 length equals 14 residues. Trimming stripped 5 bases from V and 2 bases from J, with 13 bases between. Per germline, CDR1 SEHNR and CDR2 FQNEAQ (reference sequence). For the CDR3, the DNA is TGTGCCAGCAGCAAACGGGACGTTACCTACGAGCAGTACTTC. Amino acid sequence: CASSKRDVTYEQYF.

The rearrangement links TRBV12-3 or TRBV12-4 to TRBJ1-2; 7 bases map to TRBD1. V lost 6 bases, J lost 2 bases, and 6 bases stayed unmatched. This CDR3 has 14 residues. CDR3 region: CASSLRDSNYGYTF. In DNA form, the CDR3 reads TGTGCCAGCAGCCTCCGGGACAGCAACTATGGCTACACCTTC.

The rearrangement uses TRBV5-1 and TRBJ2-3, with D perhaps matching TRBD2 (6 bases). V was clipped by 0 bases and J by 8 bases, with 13 bases between them. The germline gives CDR1 SGHRS, CDR2 YFSETQ. CDR3 length equals 14 residues. The chain's CDR3 is CASSLVIAAGTQYF. CDR3 in DNA: TGCGCCAGCAGCTTGGTTATAGCGGCAGGTACGCAGTATTTT.

The CDR3 coding sequence is TGTGCCAGCAGCAACCAACAGGAGTTGGGTCAGCCCCAGCATTTT. Its translation: CASSNQQELGQPQHF. This chain links TRBV9 with TRBJ1-5; TRBD1 is a possible D gene (5 bases). The germline V gene encodes CDR1 SGDLS and CDR2 YYNGEE. The CDR3 totals 15 residues. V was clipped by 4 bases and J by 6 bases, with 17 bases between them.

This clonotype was counted once. The V call is TRBV20-1, the J call TRBJ2-5; D unresolved. The CDR3 length is 13 residues. V was cut by 4 bases and J by 1 base, with 10 bases left in between. Germline CDR1 is DFQATT and CDR2 is SNEGSKA (reference sequence). CDR3 bases: TGCAGTGCTATAAGGACCCTCCAAGAGACCCAGTACTTC. It codes for CSAIRTLQETQYF.

As to this clonotype: The junction departs from the called germline gene at one end, perhaps through a read error. This sequence joins TRBV7-3 and TRBJ2-7; D call uncertain. The CDR3 has 14 amino acids. The germline CDR1 and CDR2 sequences are SGHTA and FQGTGA. The CDR3, as DNA: TGTGCCAGCAGCTTCTCGCTGAACACTGAAGCTTTGTTTTTC. It translates to CASSFSLNTEALFF.

This clonotype occurred many times. This chain uses TRBV4-1 with TRBJ1-2; TRBD1 might be the D (6 bases). The V gene lost 1 base and the J gene lost 3 bases, with 12 bases spanning the gap. The germline CDR1 and CDR2 sequences are MGHRA and YSYEKL. This CDR3 comprises 15 residues. The CDR3 loop is CASSQAAGGDYGYTF. DNA for the CDR3: TGCGCCAGCAGCCAAGCGGCGGGGGGCGACTATGGCTACACCTTC.

This sequence joins TRBV7-2 and TRBJ2-3, with 8 bases lining up with TRBD2. CDR3 length: 15 amino acids. V gave up 7 bases and J gave up 8 bases; unmatched junction bases: 14. The V gene's germline CDR1 is SGHTA and CDR2 FQGNSA. DNA for the CDR3: TGTGCCAGCACCGAACGGTCGGGGGGGCCATTTACGCAGTATTTT. Encoded protein: CASTERSGGPFTQYF.

This clonotype was recorded a few times. A read error may produce the germline difference seen at one junction end. The chain carries TRBV25-1 and TRBJ1-2; D unresolved. The germline V gene encodes CDR1 MGHDK and CDR2 SYGVNS. This CDR3 spans 13 amino acids. The CDR3 bases are TGTGCCAGCAGTGTCGTAGCTAACTATGGTTACACCTTC. Protein sequence: CASSVVANYGYTF.

This clonotype was seen a single time. The rearrangement uses TRBV7-3 and TRBJ1-5; D is unresolved. CDR1 is SGHTA, CDR2 FQGTGA, per germline. Trimming shortened V by 7 bases and J by 13 bases, and 26 bases separated the two germline ends. The CDR3 runs to 15 residues. Here the CDR3 reads CASTPNGAHGAPQHF. Written as DNA, the CDR3 is TGTGCCAGCACCCCGAACGGTGCCCACGGTGCGCCGCAGCATTTT. Supplemented by reference TRBV7-3 and TRBJ1-5, the full variable domain reads GAGVSQTPSNKVTEKGKYVELRCDPISGHTALYWYRQSLGQGPEFLIYFQGTGAADDSGLPNDRFFAVRPEGSVSTLKIQRTERGDSAVYLCASTPNGAHGAPQHFGDGTRLSIL.

With regard to this clonotype: Just one base apart from a much larger clone, this may be a read error. V and J are TRBV2 and TRBJ2-2; 9 bases fit TRBD1. Trimming removed 7 bases from V and 6 bases from J; junction bases left unmatched: 9. The germline gives CDR1 SNHLY, CDR2 FYNNEI. The length of the CDR3 is 15 residues. The CDR3 sequence: CASKAGTGRAGELFF. Here the CDR3 DNA reads TGTGCCAGCAAGGCCGGGACAGGGAGAGCCGGGGAGCTGTTTTTT.

The J gene is TRBJ2-5, the V gene TRBV20-1, with TRBD2 identical over 8 bases. Germline V gene lookup returns CDR1 DFQATT and CDR2 SNEGSKA (reference sequence). The V segment lost 0 bases and the J segment 1 base; nucleotides outside the gene matches: 7. This CDR3 comprises 16 residues. The CDR3 here is CSARDLATSAQETQYF. CDR3 nucleotides: TGCAGTGCTAGAGACCTCGCGACTAGCGCCCAAGAGACCCAGTACTTC.

As concerns this clonotype: One end of the junction is discordant with germline, which a read error may explain. The V and J genes are TRBV19 and TRBJ1-6; D is unresolved. The CDR3 loop spans 13 amino acids. The V gene's germline CDR1 is LNHDA and CDR2 SQIVND (reference sequence). CDR3 sequence (DNA): TGTGCCAGTAGTGCTATCAGGACTCTAAGCGCTCGCTTT. Amino acid sequence: CASSAIRTLSARF. The full variable domain, in which reference TRBV19 and TRBJ1-6 provide the parts outside the CDR3, is DGGITQSPKYLFRKEGQNVTLSCEQNLNHDAMYWYRQDPGQGLRLIYYSQIVNDFQKGDIAEGYSVSREKKESFPLTVTSAQKNPTAFYLCASSAIRTLSARFGNGTRLTVT.